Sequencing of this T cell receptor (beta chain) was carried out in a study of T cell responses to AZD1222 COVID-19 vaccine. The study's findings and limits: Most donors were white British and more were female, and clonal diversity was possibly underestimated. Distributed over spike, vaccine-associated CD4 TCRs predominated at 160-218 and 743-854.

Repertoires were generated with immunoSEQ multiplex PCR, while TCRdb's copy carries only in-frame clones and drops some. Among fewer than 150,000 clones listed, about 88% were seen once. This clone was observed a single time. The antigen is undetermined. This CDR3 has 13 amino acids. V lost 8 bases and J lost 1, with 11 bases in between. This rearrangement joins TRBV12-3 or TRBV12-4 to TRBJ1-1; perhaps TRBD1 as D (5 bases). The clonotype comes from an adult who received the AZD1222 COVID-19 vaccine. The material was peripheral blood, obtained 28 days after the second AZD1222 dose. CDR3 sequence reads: CASERGENTEAFF. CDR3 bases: TGTGCCAGCGAAAGGGGAGAGAACACTGAAGCTTTCTTT.